Sequencing of this T cell receptor (beta chain) was carried out in a study of T cell clones after liver transplantation. Across the study: Post-transplant blood was tracked for graft-donor-reactive T cell clones identified in a pre-transplant mixed lymphocyte reaction. Apart from three HCV-positive recipients, transplants were for non-autoimmune, non-viral reasons. Tolerance: complete withdrawal held at least one year, liver enzymes staying within twice normal.

Clones were read by immunoSEQ multiplex PCR, and TCRdb kept only the in-frame ones, dropping some. The repertoire holds roughly 57,000 clones, with about two thirds as singletons. Study observations and caveats: Conclusions were preliminary, with small, heterogeneous patient groups.

The V gene's germline CDR1 is LNHDA and CDR2 SQIVND (reference sequence). The CDR3 covers 15 residues. The V gene end was trimmed by 5 bases and the J gene end by 6 bases; junction bases not matched to a gene: 6. Comments on this clone: The antigen is undetermined.

The sample in question was CD4+ T cells from blood, obtained before liver transplant. V and J are TRBV19 and TRBJ2-2; 10 bases are shared with TRBD2. The receptor comes from a human donor who received a liver transplant. The CDR3 sequence: CASSSSGGRAGELFF. The DNA for the CDR3 is TGTGCCAGTAGTTCTAGCGGGGGTCGGGCCGGGGAGCTGTTTTTT.